This entry features one T cell receptor (beta chain) sequence. As yet, its antigen is unknown. Sequenced by immunoSEQ multiplex PCR; TCRdb stores in-frame clones only, minus some. The table lists over 45,000 clones, 70% to 90% of them singletons. These data come from a study of graft-versus-host responses after intestinal transplantation. Study in general: Isolated intestinal, liver-intestinal, or multivisceral transplants had been given to the recipients. Uniformly, recipients were administered anti-thymocyte globulin induction with subsequent tacrolimus and steroids for approximately three years.

Study-level findings and limits: Recipient marrow showed GvH clones, some seen first in ileum or blood.

Germline V gene sequence: CDR1 SEHNR, CDR2 FQNEAQ (reference sequence). The V and J ends lost 6 bases and 8 bases respectively, with 14 bases between them. This CDR3 is 13 amino acids long. The TCR was taken from a human patient who received an intestinal transplant, so some T cells may come from the graft donor. This sample comprised PBMCs, obtained 26 days after transplant. This chain joins TRBV7-9 and TRBJ2-1; perhaps TRBD1 as D (7 bases). CDR3 sequence reads: CASREGADDEQFF. The CDR3, as DNA: TGTGCCAGCAGGGAGGGGGCGGACGATGAGCAGTTCTTC.